The present TCR beta chain was sequenced within a study of early T cells in non-severe SARS-CoV-2 infection (dated by TCRdb to the early 2020s). Looking at the study overall: Because TCR sequencing relied on bulk RNA taken from unsorted whole blood, pairing of alpha and beta chains was not possible.

The CDR3, from cysteine to phenylalanine, totals 13 residues. Kept here is only the CDR3 DNA, which spans 39 bases and is read in frame from base 1. CDR1 MNHNS and CDR2 SASEGT are derived from the germline V gene. V was cut back by 6 bases and J by 2 bases, leaving a gap of 11 bases between them. Here is what the overall study found, with its caveats: Matching against VDJdb was skewed toward anti-spike CD8 responses, likely underestimated virus-specific expansions, and missed private and CD4 specificities.

Receptors were amplified or captured by 5' RACE. Sequencing used a NextSeq 500. Unique molecular identifiers were attached to individual cDNA molecules in the TCR library protocol so that sequencing error and PCR bias could be corrected. Sequencing covered both TCR alpha and beta chains, and within each sample the abundances of alpha and beta sequences were tightly co-correlated. Under the source paper's analysis protocol: Decombinator V4 was used to annotate the V gene, J gene and CDR3 of the TCR sequences. TCRs were defined as expanded if a significant change between any two time points was detected under a Poisson model with p below 0.0001. TCR abundances were normalised to the total number of TCRs sequenced per sample and expressed as counts per million. MAIT TCRs were defined by TRAV1-2 paired with TRAJ12, TRAJ20 or TRAJ33, and iNKT TCRs by TRAV10 paired with TRAJ18. VDJdb, accessed on 1 November 2021, was searched for TCRs annotated for CMV, EBV and SARS-CoV-2, and TCRs annotated for more than one antigen were excluded. TCRdb redid the processing of the public reads, applying fastp at Q25 and MiXCR, and retained in-frame beta chains. Here each entry gathers all rows of one CDR3 protein and keeps the most common genes and DNA. TCRdb, not the authors, supplied the V and J calls. Across this sample there are nearly 9,500 distinct CDR3 sequences, with roughly 5% seen only once. The biggest ten clones account for under 10% of the sample.

Set within a cohort of healthcare workers in London, UK, this nested case-control study involved weekly PCR testing of nasopharyngeal swabs along with blood sampling. Healthcare workers were recruited between 23 and 31 March 2020, during the week of the UK lockdown, and were followed weekly for up to roughly 15 weeks. This clonotype occurred many times. The clone's antigen remains unknown. Per-base quality was not reported, and no clone a single base away is much larger than it. The specimen was whole blood. The chain was built from TRBV6-1 and TRBJ2-7; TRBD2 is perhaps the D gene, given 6 matching bases. The TCR sequence derives from an adult who was a healthcare worker with PCR-confirmed SARS-CoV-2 infection or an uninfected control (not recorded which). The encoded CDR3 is CASRIAETYEQYF. The base sequence is TGTGCCAGCAGGATAGCGGAGACCTACGAGCAGTACTTC.